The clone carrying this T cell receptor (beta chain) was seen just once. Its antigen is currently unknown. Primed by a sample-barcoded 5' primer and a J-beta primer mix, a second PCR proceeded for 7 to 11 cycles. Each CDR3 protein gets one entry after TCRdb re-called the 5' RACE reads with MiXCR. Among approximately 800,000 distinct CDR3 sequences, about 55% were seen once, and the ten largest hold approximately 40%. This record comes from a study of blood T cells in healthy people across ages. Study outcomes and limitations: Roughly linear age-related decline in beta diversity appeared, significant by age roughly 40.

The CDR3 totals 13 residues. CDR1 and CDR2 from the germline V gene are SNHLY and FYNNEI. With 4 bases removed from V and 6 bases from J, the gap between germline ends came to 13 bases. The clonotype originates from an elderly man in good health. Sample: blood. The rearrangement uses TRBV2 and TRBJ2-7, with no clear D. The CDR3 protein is CASSAERAREQYF. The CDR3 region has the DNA TGTGCCAGCAGTGCGGAAAGGGCCCGCGAGCAGTACTTC.